This T cell receptor (beta chain) derives from a study of OX40 agonist ivuxolimab in advanced cancers. Across the study: Males comprised 75% to 90% of the group, whose mean age was approximately 60 years (range roughly 20 to 85).

Method: immunoSEQ multiplex PCR; TCRdb's copy keeps in-frame clones and lacks some. This repertoire shows 30,000 to 45,000 clones, nearly 85% found once; its top ten account for approximately 21%. The CDR3 is 11 amino acids. V was clipped by 0 bases and J by 6 bases, with 4 bases between them. Germline V gene lookup returns CDR1 SGHDT and CDR2 YYEEEE. No patient had autoimmune disease or received systemic immunosuppression. Blood got drawn at baseline, again on cycle 4 day 1, and then on cycle 7 day 1. The TCR sequence derives from an adult with an advanced solid tumor such as melanoma, head and neck, liver or kidney cancer. The chain uses TRBV5-6 and TRBJ2-7; D remains ambiguous. This material consisted of CD4+ or CD8+ T cells sorted from blood, taken in a trial of the OX40 agonist ivuxolimab. CDR3: CASSLDREQYF. The CDR3 nucleotides read TGTGCCAGCAGCTTGGACCGCGAGCAGTACTTC.